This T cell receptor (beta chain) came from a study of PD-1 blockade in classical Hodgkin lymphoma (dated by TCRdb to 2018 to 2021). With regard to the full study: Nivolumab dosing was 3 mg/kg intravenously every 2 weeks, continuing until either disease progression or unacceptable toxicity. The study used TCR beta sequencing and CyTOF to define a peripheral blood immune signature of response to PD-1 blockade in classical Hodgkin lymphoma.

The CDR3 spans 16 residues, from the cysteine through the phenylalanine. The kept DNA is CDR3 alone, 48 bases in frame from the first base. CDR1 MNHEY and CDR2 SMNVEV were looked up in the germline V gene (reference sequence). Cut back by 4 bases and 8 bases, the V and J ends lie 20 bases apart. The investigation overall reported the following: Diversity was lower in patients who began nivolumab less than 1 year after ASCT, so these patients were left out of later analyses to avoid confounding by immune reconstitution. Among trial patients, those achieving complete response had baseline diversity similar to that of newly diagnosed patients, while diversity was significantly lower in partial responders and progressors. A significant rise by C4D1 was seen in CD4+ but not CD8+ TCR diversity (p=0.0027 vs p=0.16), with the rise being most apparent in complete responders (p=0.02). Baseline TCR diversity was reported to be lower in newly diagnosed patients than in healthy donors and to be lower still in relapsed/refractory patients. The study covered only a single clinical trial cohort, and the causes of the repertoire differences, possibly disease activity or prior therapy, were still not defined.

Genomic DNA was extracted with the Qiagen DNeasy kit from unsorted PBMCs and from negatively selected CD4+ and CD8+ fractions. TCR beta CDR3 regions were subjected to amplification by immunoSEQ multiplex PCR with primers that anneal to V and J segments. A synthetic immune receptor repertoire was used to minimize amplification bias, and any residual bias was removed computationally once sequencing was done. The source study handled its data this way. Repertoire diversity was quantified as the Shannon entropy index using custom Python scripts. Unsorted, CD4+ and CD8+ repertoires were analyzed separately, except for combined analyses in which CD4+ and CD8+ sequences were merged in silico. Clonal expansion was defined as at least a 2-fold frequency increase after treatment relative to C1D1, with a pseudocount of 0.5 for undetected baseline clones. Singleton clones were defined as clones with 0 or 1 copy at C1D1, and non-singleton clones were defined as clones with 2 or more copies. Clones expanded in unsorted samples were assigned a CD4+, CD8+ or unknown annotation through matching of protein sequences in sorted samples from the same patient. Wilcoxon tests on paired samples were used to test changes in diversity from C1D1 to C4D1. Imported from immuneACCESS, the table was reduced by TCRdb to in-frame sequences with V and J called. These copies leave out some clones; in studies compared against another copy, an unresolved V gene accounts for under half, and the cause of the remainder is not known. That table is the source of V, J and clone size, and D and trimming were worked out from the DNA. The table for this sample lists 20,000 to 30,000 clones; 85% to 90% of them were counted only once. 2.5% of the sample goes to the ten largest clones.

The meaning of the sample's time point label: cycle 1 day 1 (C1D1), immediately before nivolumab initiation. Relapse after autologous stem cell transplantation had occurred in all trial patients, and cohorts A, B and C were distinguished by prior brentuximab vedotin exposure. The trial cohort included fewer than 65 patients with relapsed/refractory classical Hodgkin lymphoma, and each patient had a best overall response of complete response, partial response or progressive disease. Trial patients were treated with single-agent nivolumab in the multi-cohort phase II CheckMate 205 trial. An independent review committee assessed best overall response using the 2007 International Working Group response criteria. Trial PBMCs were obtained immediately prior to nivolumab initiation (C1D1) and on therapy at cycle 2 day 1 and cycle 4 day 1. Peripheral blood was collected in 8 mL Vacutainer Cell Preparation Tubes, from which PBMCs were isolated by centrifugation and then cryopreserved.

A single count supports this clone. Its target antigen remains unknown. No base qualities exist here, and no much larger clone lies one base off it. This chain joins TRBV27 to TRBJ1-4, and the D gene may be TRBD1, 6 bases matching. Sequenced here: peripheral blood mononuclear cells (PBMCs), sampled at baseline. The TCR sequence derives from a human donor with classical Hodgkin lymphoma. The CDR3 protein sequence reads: CASSSFGAGVGEKLFF. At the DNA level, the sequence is TGTGCCAGCAGTTCTTTTGGGGCAGGGGTAGGGGAAAAACTGTTTTTT.